This T cell receptor beta chain was identified during a study of siplizumab effects on memory and regulatory T cells. Study results and limitations: The apparent diversity of naive T cells exceeded that of memory cells, and naive T cells seemed to make a major contribution to the alloresponse. With siplizumab, Treg-derived clones averaged around 69% of mappable alloreactive CD4+ clones, versus approximately 29% in controls. Alloreactive sequences whose origin lay in unstimulated CD4+ memory cells were significantly reduced by siplizumab.

The CDR3 length is 15 residues. Trimming cost V 3 bases and J 3 bases; bases outside gene matches: 9. Germline V gene data show CDR1 as SGHRS and CDR2 as YFSETQ. This clone turned up a few times. The antigen remains unidentified. Assaying covered approximately 10^5 TCR templates per sample. TCRdb keeps only in-frame clones here, not all; method: immunoSEQ multiplex PCR. The profile shows approximately 7,000 clones, roughly two thirds of them singletons. The chain carries TRBV5-1 and TRBJ2-7, with 7 positions matching TRBD1. The sequenced material came from effector memory CD8+ T cells sorted from blood. Subset in this sample: unstimulated CD8+ effector memory T cells. The receptor was derived from a human donor in good health. CDR3 sequence reads: CASSSVQGIFYEQYF. The DNA of the CDR3 is TGCGCCAGCAGCTCCGTACAGGGGATATTCTACGAGCAGTACTTC.